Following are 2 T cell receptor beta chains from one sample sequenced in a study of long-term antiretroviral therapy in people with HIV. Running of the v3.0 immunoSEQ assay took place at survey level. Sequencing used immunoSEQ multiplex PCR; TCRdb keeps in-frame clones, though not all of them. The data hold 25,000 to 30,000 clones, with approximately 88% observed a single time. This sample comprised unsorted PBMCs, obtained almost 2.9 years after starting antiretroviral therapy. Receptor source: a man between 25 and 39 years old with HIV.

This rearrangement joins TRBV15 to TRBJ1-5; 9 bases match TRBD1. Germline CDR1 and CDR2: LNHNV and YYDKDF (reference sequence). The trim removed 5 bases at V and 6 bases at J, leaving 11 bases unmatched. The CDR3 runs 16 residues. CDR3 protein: CATSPLPGQGTQPQHF. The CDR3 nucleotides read TGTGCCACCAGCCCTCTACCGGGACAGGGAACTCAGCCCCAGCATTTT.

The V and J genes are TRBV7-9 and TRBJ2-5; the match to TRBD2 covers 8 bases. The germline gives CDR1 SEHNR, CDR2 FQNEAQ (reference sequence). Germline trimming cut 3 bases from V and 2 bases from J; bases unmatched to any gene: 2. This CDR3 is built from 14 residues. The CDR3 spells CASSLSGGQETQYF. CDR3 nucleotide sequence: TGTGCCAGCAGCTTGTCGGGGGGGCAAGAGACCCAGTACTTC.